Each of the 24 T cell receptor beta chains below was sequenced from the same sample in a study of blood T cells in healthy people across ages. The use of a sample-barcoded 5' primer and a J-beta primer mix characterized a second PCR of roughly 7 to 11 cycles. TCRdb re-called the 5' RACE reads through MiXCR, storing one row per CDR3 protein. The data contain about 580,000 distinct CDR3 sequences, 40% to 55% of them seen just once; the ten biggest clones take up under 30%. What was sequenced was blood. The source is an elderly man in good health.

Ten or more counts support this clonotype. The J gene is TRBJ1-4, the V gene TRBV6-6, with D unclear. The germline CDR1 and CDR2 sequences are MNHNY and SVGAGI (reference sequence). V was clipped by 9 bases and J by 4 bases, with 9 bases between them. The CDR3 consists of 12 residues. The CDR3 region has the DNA TGTGCCAGGGATTCACATAATGAAAAACTGTTTTTT. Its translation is CARDSHNEKLFF.

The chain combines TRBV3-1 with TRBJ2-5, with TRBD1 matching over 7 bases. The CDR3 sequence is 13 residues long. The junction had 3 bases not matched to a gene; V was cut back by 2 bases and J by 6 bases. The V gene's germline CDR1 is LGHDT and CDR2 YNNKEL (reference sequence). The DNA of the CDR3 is TGTGCCAGCAGCCAACGGGACAGACAGACCCAGTACTTC. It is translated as CASSQRDRQTQYF.

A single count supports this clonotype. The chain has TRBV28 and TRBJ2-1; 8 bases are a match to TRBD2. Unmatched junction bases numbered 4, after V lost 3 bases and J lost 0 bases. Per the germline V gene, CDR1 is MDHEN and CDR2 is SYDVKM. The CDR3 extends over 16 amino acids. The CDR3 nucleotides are TGTGCCAGCAGTTTGAAGCGGGGGCCCTCCTACAATGAGCAGTTCTTC. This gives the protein CASSLKRGPSYNEQFF.

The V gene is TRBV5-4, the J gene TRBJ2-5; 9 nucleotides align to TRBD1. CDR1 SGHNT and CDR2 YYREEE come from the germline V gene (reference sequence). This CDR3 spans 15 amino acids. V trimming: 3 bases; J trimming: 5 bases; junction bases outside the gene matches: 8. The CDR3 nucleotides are TGTGCCAGCAGCTCGAAACAGGGGGCGCTGGAGACCCAGTACTTC. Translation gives CASSSKQGALETQYF.

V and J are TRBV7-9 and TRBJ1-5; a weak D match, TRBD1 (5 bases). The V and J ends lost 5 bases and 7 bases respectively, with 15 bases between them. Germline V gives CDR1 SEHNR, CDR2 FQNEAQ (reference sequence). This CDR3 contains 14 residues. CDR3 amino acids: CASSGVGPWQPQHF. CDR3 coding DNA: TGTGCCAGCAGCGGGGTGGGGCCTTGGCAGCCCCAGCATTTT.

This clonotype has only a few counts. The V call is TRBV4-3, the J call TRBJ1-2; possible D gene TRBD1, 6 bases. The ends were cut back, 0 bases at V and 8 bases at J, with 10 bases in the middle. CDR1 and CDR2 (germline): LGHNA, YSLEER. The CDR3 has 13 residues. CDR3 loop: CASSQDPTGGYTF. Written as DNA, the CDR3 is TGCGCCAGCAGCCAAGATCCGACAGGCGGCTACACCTTC.

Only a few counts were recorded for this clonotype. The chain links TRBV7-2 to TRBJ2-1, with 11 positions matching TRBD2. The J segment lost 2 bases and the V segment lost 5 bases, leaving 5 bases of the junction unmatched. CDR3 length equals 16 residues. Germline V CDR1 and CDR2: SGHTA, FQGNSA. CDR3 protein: CASSLNSGRAYNEQFF. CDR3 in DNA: TGTGCCAGCAGCCTCAATAGCGGGAGGGCCTACAATGAGCAGTTCTTC.

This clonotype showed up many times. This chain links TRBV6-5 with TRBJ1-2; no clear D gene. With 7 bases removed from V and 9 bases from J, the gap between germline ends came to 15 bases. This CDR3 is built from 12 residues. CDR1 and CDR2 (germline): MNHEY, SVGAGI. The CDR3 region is CASISPGCRYTF. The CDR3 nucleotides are TGTGCCAGCATCTCCCCTGGGTGTCGCTACACCTTC.

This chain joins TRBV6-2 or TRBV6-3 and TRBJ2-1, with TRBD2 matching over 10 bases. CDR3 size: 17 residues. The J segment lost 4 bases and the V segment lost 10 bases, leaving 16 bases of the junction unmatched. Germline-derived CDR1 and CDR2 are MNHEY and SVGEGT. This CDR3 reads CAKPGLATEKRYNEQFF. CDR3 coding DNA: TGTGCCAAACCGGGACTAGCGACTGAAAAACGGTACAATGAGCAGTTCTTC.

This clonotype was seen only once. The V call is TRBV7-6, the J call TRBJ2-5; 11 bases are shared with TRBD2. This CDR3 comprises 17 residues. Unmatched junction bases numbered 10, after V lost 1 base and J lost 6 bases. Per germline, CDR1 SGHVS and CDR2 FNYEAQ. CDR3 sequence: CASSLGLIAGGSKTQYF. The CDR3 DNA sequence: TGTGCCAGCAGCTTAGGGTTGATAGCGGGGGGGTCGAAGACCCAGTACTTC.

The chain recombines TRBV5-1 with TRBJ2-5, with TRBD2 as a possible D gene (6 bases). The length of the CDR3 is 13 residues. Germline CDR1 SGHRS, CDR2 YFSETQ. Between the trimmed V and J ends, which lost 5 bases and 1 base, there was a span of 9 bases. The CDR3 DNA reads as TGCGCCAGCAGGGAGGGCCTCCAAGAGACCCAGTACTTC. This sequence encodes CASREGLQETQYF.

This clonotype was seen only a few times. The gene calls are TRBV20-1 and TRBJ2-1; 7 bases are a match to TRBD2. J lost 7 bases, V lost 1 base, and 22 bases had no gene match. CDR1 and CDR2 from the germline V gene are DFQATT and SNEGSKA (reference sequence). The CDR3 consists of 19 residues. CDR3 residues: CSARGYPERLAHLENEQFF. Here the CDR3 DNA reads TGCAGTGCTAGAGGTTACCCGGAAAGACTAGCCCACTTGGAGAATGAGCAGTTCTTC.

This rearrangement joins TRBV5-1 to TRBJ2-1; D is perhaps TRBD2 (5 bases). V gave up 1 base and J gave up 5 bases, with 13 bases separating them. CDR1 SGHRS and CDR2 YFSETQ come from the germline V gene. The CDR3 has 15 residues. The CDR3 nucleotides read TGCGCCAGCAGCTTGTTTCTAGGGAGCGACAATGAGCAGTTCTTC. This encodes CASSLFLGSDNEQFF.

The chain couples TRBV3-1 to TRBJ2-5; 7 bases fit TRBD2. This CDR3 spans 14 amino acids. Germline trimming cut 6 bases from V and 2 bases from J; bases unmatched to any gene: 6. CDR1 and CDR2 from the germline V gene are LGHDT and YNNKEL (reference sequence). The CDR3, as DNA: TGTGCCAGCAGACCCACTAGCGAGCAAGAGACCCAGTACTTC. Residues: CASRPTSEQETQYF.

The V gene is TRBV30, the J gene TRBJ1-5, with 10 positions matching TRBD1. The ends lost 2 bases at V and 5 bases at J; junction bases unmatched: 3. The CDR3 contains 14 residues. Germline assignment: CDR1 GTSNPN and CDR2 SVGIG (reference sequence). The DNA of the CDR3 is TGTGCCTGGAGTCAAGGGACAGGGGATCAGCCCCAGCATTTT. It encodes CAWSQGTGDQPQHF. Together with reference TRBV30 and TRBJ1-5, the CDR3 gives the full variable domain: SQTIHQWPATLVQPVGSPLSLECTVEGTSNPNLYWYRQAAGRGLQLLFYSVGIGQISSEVPQNLSASRPQDRQFILSSKKLLLSDSGFYLCAWSQGTGDQPQHFGDGTRLSIL.

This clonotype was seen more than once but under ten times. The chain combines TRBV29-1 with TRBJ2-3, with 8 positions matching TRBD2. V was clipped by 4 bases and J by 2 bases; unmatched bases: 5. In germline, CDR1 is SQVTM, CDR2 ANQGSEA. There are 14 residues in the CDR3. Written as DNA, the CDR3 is TGCAGCGTTGGGGTTAGCGGGAACACAGATACGCAGTATTTT. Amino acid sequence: CSVGVSGNTDTQYF.

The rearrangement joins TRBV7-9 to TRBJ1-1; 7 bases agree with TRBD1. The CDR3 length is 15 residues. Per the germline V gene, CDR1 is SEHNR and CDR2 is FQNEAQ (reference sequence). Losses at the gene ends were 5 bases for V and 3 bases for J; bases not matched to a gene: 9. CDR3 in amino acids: CASSPTGTVDTEAFF. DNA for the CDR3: TGTGCCAGCAGCCCGACCGGGACAGTGGACACTGAAGCTTTCTTT. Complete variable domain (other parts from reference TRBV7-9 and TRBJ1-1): DTGVSQNPRHKITKRGQNVTFRCDPISEHNRLYWYRQTLGQGPEFLTYFQNEAQLEKSRLLSDRFSAERPKGSFSTLEIQRTEQGDSAMYLCASSPTGTVDTEAFFGQGTRLTVV.

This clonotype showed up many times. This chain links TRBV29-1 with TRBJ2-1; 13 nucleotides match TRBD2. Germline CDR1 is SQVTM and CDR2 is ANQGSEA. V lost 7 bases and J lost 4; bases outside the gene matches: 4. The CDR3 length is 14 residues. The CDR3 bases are TGCAGCGCACCGGGACTAGCGGGATACAATGAGCAGTTCTTC. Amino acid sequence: CSAPGLAGYNEQFF.

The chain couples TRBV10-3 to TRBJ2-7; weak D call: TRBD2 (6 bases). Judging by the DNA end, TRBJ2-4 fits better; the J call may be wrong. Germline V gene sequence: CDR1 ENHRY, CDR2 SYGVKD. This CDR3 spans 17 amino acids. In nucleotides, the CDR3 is TGTGCCATCAGTGGGGCTAGCGAGAGGGACCGTGAGAACATTCAGTACTTC. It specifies CAISGASERDRENIQYF.

The CDR3 nucleotides read TGCAGTGCTGGAGGACACAACTATGGCTACACCTTC. Encoded protein: CSAGGHNYGYTF. This rearrangement joins TRBV20-1 to TRBJ1-2; possibly TRBD1 for D (5 bases). The CDR3 extends over 12 amino acids. Germline V gene sequence: CDR1 DFQATT, CDR2 SNEGSKA (reference sequence). Trimming cost V 5 bases and J 2 bases, with 9 bases left between them.

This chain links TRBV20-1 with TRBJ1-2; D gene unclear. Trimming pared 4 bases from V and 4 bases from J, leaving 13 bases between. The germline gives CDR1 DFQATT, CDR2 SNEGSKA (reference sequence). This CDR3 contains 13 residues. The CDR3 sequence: CSATLIVGYGYTF. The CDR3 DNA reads TGCAGTGCTACGTTAATCGTTGGCTATGGCTACACCTTC.

CDR3 sequence: CASSVARKETQYF. The CDR3 nucleotides read TGTGCCAGCAGCGTAGCGAGGAAAGAGACCCAGTACTTC. The chain joins TRBV9 to TRBJ2-5; no definite D call. The CDR3 runs 13 residues. The V gene's germline CDR1 is SGDLS and CDR2 YYNGEE. The germline V and J ends were trimmed by 0 bases and 3 bases, with 6 bases remaining between them.

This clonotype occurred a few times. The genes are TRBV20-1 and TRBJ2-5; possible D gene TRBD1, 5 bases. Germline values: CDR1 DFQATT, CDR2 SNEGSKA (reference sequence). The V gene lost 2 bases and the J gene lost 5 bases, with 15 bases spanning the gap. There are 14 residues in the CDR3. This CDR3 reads CSARLPLGDETQYF. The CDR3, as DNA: TGCAGTGCTAGACTCCCCCTAGGGGATGAGACCCAGTACTTC.

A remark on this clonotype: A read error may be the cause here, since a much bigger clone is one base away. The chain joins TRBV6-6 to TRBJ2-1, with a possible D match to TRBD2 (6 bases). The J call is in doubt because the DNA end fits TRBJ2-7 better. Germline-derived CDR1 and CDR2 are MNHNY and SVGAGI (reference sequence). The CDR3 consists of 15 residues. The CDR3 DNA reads TGTGCCAGCAGTTTAGCGGCGAGCTCCTACAATGAGCAGTACTTC. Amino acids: CASSLAASSYNEQYF.